This TCR beta chain was documented in a study of blood T cell repertoires in COVID-19. About the study: The United States, Italy and Spain provided the acute and convalescent COVID-19 samples. The cDNA or gDNA used as material had been derived from T cells, B-cell-depleted T cells, or PBMCs.

Authors' data handling: Nucleated cell counts were estimated from reference gene primer amplification. TCRdb keeps only in-frame clones here, not all; method: immunoSEQ multiplex PCR. For V, J and clone size, that table is used; D and trimming come from the DNA. The sample lists 250,000 to 350,000 clones; 75% to 90% were seen once. This TCR derives from a woman between 70 and 85 years old with COVID-19, enrolled during active disease. The specimen was peripheral blood.

CDR3 nucleotide sequence: TGTGCCAGCAGCCTGACAGACGGAAACACCATATATTTT. Its translation: CASSLTDGNTIYF. V and J are TRBV5-8 and TRBJ1-3; tentative D call: TRBD1 (5 bases). Trimming removed 4 bases at V and 4 bases at J, with 9 bases between. This CDR3 is 13 amino acids long. Per germline, CDR1 SGHTS and CDR2 YDEGEE.